This T cell receptor beta chain was recovered during a study of blood T cell repertoires in COVID-19. For the study at large: T cells, B-cell-depleted T cells, or PBMCs supplied cDNA or gDNA.

V shed 3 bases and J shed 2 bases, with 11 bases lying between them. In germline, CDR1 is LNHDA, CDR2 SQIVND (reference sequence). The length of the CDR3 is 15 residues. The assay was immunoSEQ multiplex PCR, and TCRdb's table has in-frame clones only and misses some. The repertoire includes 310,000 or so clones, approximately 90% of them detected once, and around 10% sits in the top ten. Sequenced material: PBMCs or T cells enriched from blood (not recorded which). The V and J genes are TRBV19 and TRBJ1-5; a weak D match, TRBD1 (5 bases). This clonotype was obtained from a woman aged 18-29 years who had recovered from COVID-19. This chain's CDR3 is CASSIPGGGNQPQHF. The CDR3 DNA follows: TGTGCCAGTAGTATTCCCGGGGGGGGCAATCAGCCCCAGCATTTT.